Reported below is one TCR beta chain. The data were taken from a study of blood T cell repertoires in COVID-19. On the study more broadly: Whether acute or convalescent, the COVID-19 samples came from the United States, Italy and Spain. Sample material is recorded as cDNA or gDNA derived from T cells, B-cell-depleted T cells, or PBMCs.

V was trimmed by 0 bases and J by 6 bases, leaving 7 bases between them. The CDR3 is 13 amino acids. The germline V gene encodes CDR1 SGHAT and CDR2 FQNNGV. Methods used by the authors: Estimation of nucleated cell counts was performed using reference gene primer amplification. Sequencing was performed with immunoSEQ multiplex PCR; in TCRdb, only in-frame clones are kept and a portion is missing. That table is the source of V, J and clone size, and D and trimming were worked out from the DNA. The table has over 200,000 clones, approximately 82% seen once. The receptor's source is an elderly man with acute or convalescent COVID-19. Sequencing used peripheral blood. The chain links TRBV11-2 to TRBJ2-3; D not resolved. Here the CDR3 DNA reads TGTGCCAGCAGCTTAGATCAGAGGGATACGCAGTATTTT. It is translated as CASSLDQRDTQYF. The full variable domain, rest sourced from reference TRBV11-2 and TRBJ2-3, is EAGVAQSPRYKIIEKRQSVAFWCNPISGHATLYWYQQILGQGPKLLIQFQNNGVVDDSQLPKDRFSAERLKGVDSTLKIQPAKLEDSAVYLCASSLDQRDTQYFGPGTRLTVL.